These 14 T cell receptor beta chains share one sample of origin, sequenced in a study of CD8 T cells in Susac syndrome. RNA in amounts of roughly 0.5 to 1 ug was reverse transcribed with random hexamers. TCRdb recomputed calls from the immunoSEQ multiplex PCR reads with MiXCR, one row per CDR3 protein. The sample shows 150,000 to 200,000 distinct CDR3 sequences, approximately 96% of them seen only once. Specimen: CD4+ T cells from PBMCs. These receptors all come from a human donor with Susac syndrome.

The chain is built from TRBV7-9 and TRBJ1-5, with 8 bases identical to TRBD1. Germline CDR1 SEHNR, CDR2 FQNEAQ (reference sequence). The CDR3 loop spans 16 amino acids. Germline trimming cut 3 bases from V and 6 bases from J; bases unmatched to any gene: 10. CDR3 region: CASSFSGTGHGQPQHF. Written as DNA, the CDR3 is TGTGCCAGCAGCTTCTCCGGGACAGGTCACGGTCAGCCCCAGCATTTT.

The chain is built from TRBV29-1 and TRBJ2-7, with TRBD1 matching over 9 bases. The CDR3 covers 15 residues. Trimming took 7 bases from V and 3 from J; bases not matched to a gene: 13. The germline CDR1 and CDR2 sequences are SQVTM and ANQGSEA. Here the CDR3 DNA reads TGCAGCGCATCAATAAACCGGGACAGGGTCTACGAGCAGTACTTC. It is translated as CSASINRDRVYEQYF.

The rearrangement uses TRBV5-1 and TRBJ1-6; D not resolved. V was trimmed by 0 bases and J by 6 bases, leaving 10 bases between them. The CDR3 runs 15 residues. In germline, CDR1 is SGHRS, CDR2 YFSETQ. This CDR3 is CASSLATGFNSPLHF. The CDR3 DNA is TGCGCCAGCAGCTTGGCCACGGGGTTTAATTCACCCCTCCACTTT. The full variable domain, in which reference TRBV5-1 and TRBJ1-6 provide the parts outside the CDR3, is KAGVTQTPRYLIKTRGQQVTLSCSPISGHRSVSWYQQTPGQGLQFLFEYFSETQRNKGNFPGRFSGRQFSNSRSEMNVSTLELGDSALYLCASSLATGFNSPLHFGNGTRLTVT.

The chain links TRBV7-3 to TRBJ2-3; 7 bases fit TRBD1. The CDR3 is 14 residues long. J lost 2 bases, V lost 5 bases, and 4 bases had no gene match. Germline CDR1 SGHTA, CDR2 FQGTGA. The CDR3 DNA reads TGTGCCAGCAGCCCTGGACAGGCCACAGATACGCAGTATTTT. Its translation is CASSPGQATDTQYF.

As DNA, the CDR3 is TGCAGTGCTGCCGGGAACACTGAAGCTTTCTTT. This translates into CSAAGNTEAFF. The chain employs TRBV20-1 and TRBJ1-1; unclear D gene. CDR1 and CDR2 from the germline V gene are DFQATT and SNEGSKA (reference sequence). This CDR3 has 11 residues. Trimming stripped 5 bases from V and 1 base from J, with 5 bases between.

The chain employs TRBV18 and TRBJ2-7; possible D gene TRBD1, 5 bases. The CDR3 has 14 residues. CDR1 and CDR2 (germline): KGHSH, LQKENI. V was trimmed by 2 bases and J by 3 bases, leaving 11 bases between them. The DNA for the CDR3 is TGTGCCAGCTCACCAAGGGGTCGAGACTACGAGCAGTACTTC. Translated: CASSPRGRDYEQYF.

The chain links TRBV20-1 to TRBJ2-5; TRBD2 agrees at 10 bases. V lost 2 bases and J lost 5; bases outside the gene matches: 2. This CDR3 is 13 amino acids long. Germline CDR1 and CDR2: DFQATT and SNEGSKA (reference sequence). This chain's CDR3 is CSARLLAGETQYF. DNA for the CDR3: TGCAGTGCTAGACTACTAGCGGGGGAGACCCAGTACTTC.

The chain uses TRBV13 and TRBJ1-4; 7 nucleotides align to TRBD1. V lost 3 bases and J lost 8; bases outside the gene matches: 9. The CDR3 extends over 15 amino acids. The V gene's germline CDR1 is PRHDT and CDR2 FYEKMQ (reference sequence). This CDR3 is CASSFRTGDVEKLFF. CDR3 nucleotides: TGTGCCAGCAGCTTTCGGACAGGCGATGTCGAAAAACTGTTTTTT.

This clonotype has a single count. The DNA of the CDR3 is TGTGCCAGCAGCCCTGACCCTACAGGGGGTAGAACCCAGTACTTC. It translates to CASSPDPTGGRTQYF. This chain connects TRBV7-8 to TRBJ2-5; 8 nucleotides agree with TRBD1. The trim removed 5 bases at V and 8 bases at J, leaving 13 bases unmatched. Germline V gene lookup returns CDR1 SGHVS and CDR2 FQNEAQ. The CDR3 is 15 residues long.

The chain uses TRBV12-3 or TRBV12-4 and TRBJ1-2, with D maybe TRBD1 (6 bases). CDR3 length: 15 residues. V was trimmed by 6 bases and J by 4 bases, leaving 18 bases between them. The CDR3 nucleotides are TGTGCCAGCAGCTCCCTGACAGGCGGATCCTATGGCTACACCTTC. Its translation is CASSSLTGGSYGYTF.

V gene TRBV6-2 or TRBV6-3 combines with J gene TRBJ2-2, with a tentative D call TRBD2 (5 bases). Trimming pared 5 bases from V and 5 bases from J, leaving 6 bases between. The CDR3 is 12 amino acids. Germline lookup yields CDR1 MNHEY and CDR2 SVGEGT. CDR3 nucleotides: TGTGCCAGCAGTCGACTAACCGGGGAGCTGTTTTTT. Translated, it gives CASSRLTGELFF.

The rearrangement links TRBV3-1 to TRBJ2-1; D is undetermined. The V and J ends lost 5 bases and 3 bases respectively, with 11 bases between them. CDR3 length: 14 residues. Germline CDR1 is LGHDT and CDR2 is YNNKEL (reference sequence). CDR3: CASSIGRNYNEQFF. CDR3 nucleotides: TGTGCCAGCAGCATCGGACGGAACTACAATGAGCAGTTCTTC.

CDR3 loop: CASSQDGGARDTQYF. DNA for the CDR3: TGTGCCAGCAGCCAGGACGGGGGAGCTCGAGATACGCAGTATTTT. V and J are TRBV7-9 and TRBJ2-3; tentative D call: TRBD2 (6 bases). CDR1 is SEHNR, CDR2 FQNEAQ, per germline (reference sequence). The CDR3 is 15 residues long. V gave up 5 bases and J gave up 5 bases, with 17 bases separating them.

The J gene is TRBJ2-5, the V gene TRBV18; TRBD2 matches 8 bases. The CDR3 covers 16 residues. The germline V gene has CDR1 KGHSH and CDR2 LQKENI. After removal of 6 bases from V and 2 bases from J, the junction contained 11 bases not matched to a gene. The CDR3 is CASSPRVLAGQETQYF. The CDR3 DNA follows: TGTGCCAGCTCCCCAAGAGTATTAGCGGGACAAGAGACCCAGTACTTC.